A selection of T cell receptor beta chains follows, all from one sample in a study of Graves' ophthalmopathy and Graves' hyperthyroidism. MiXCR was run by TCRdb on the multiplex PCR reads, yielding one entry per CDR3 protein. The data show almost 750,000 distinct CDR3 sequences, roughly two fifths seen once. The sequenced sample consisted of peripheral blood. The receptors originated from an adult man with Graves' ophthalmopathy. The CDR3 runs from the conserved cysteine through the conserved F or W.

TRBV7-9	CASSWGSQGRNYGYTF
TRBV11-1	CASSFRRLSGANVLTF
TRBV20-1	CSARGDRSYQETQYF
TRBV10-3	CAISNPGQGWYEQYF
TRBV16	CASSPVDSYEQYF
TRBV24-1	CATSEFDRGQETQYF
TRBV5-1	CASSSKGLPSDLYEQYF
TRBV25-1	CASGTGSFSRMTGELFF
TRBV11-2	CASSTRGEGTQYF
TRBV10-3	CAISESEWEYTF
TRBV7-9	CASSLFPSGQETQYF
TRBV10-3	CAISRAYGANVLTF
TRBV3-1	CASSRPGHGAYEQYF
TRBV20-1	CSAAQLEALHF
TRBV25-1	CASSWDREKLFF
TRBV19	CASSILTSGNTGELFF
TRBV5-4	CASSSRQGFTGELFF
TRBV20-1	CSAAQGTNQPQHF
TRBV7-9	CASSLNRLEEKLFF
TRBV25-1	CASKERVSSNSPLHF
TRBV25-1	CASSDHPNDRDNYEQYF